This TCR beta chain was documented in a study of T cell responses to AZD1222 COVID-19 vaccine. Study findings and constraints: Close to half of spike-specific TCRs reportedly recognize unmutated variant regions. Clonal diversity may have been underestimated, and the donors were mostly white British, with more females than males.

The protocol was immunoSEQ multiplex PCR, while the TCRdb copy is restricted to in-frame clones and leaves out a portion. Here the sample spans approximately 74,000 clones, roughly 85% being singletons. Per the germline V gene, CDR1 is GTSNPN and CDR2 is SVGIG (reference sequence). V shed 1 base and J shed 14 bases, with 15 bases lying between them. The CDR3 runs to 13 residues. Concerning this clone: As yet, its antigen is unknown.

Sample: peripheral blood, taken on day 0 of AZD1222 vaccination. The chain has TRBV30 and TRBJ1-6, with no clear D. The origin of this receptor is an adult in good health. The CDR3 nucleotides read TGTGCCTGGAGTGGAGAACGAAGGGCGGCCCTCCACTTT. It is translated as CAWSGERRAALHF.